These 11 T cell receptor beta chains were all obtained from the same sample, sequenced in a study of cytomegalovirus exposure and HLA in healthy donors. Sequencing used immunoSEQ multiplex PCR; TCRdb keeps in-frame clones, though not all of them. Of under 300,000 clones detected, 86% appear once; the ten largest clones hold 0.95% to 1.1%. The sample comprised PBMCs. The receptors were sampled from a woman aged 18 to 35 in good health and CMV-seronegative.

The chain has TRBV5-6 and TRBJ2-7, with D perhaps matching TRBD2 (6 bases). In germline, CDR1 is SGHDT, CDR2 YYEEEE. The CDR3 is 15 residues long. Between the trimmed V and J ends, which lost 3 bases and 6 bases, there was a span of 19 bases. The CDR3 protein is CASSYTGTAPSEQYF. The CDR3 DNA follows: TGTGCCAGCAGCTATACCGGGACTGCCCCTTCCGAGCAGTACTTC.

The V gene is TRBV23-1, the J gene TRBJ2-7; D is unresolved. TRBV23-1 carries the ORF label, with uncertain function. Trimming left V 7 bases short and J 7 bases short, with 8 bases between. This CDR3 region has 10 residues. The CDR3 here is CASTPREQYF. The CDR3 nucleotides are TGCGCCAGCACTCCCAGAGAGCAGTACTTC.

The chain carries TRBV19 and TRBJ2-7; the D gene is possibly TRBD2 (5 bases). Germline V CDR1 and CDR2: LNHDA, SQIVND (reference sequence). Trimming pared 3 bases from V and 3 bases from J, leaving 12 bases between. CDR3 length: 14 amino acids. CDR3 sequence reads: CASSISAEFYEQYF. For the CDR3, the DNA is TGTGCCAGTAGTATCTCAGCGGAGTTCTACGAGCAGTACTTC.

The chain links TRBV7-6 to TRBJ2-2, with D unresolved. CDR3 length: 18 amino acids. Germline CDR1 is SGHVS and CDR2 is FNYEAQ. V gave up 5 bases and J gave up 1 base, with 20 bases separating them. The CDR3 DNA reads TGTGCCAGCAGCCTCCTAATCTCCGGCGGAATGAACACCGGGGAGCTGTTTTTT. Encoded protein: CASSLLISGGMNTGELFF.

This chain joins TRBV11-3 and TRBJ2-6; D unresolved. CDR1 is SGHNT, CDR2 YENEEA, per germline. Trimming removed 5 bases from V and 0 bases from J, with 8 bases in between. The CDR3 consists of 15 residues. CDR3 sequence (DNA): TGTGCCAGCAGCCCACGGAGCTCTGGGGCCAACGTCCTGACTTTC. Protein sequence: CASSPRSSGANVLTF.

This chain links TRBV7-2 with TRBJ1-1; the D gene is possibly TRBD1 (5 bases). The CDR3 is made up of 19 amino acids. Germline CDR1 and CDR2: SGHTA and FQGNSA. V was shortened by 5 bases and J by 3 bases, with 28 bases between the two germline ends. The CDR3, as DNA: TGTGCCAGCAGCCTACGAGCCTGGACCGGACCCCTCAGGGACACTGAAGCTTTCTTT. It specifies CASSLRAWTGPLRDTEAFF.

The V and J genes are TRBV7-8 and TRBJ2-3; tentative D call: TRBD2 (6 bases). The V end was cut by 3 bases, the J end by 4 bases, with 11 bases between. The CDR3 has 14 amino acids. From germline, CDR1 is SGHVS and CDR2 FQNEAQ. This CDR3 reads CASSFFSGADTQYF. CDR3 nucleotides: TGTGCCAGCAGCTTCTTTAGCGGTGCAGATACGCAGTATTTT.

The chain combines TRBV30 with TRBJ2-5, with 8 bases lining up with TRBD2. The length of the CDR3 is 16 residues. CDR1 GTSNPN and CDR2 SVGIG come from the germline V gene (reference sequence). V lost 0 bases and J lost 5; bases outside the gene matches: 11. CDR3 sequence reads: CAWSVLGGAPQETQYF. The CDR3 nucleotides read TGTGCCTGGAGTGTACTCGGGGGGGCACCCCAGGAGACCCAGTACTTC.

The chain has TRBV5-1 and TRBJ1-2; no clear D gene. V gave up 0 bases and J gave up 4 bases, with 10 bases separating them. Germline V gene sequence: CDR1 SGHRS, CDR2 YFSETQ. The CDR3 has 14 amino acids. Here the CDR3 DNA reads TGCGCCAGCAGCTTGGAGCTCTCTAGCTATGGCTACACCTTC. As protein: CASSLELSSYGYTF.

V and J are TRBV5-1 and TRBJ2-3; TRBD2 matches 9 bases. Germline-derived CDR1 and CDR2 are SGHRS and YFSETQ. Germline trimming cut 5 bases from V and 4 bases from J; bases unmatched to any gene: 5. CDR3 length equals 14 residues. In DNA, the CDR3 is TGCGCCAGCAGAGCCGGGACTAGCTCAGATACGCAGTATTTT. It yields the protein CASRAGTSSDTQYF.

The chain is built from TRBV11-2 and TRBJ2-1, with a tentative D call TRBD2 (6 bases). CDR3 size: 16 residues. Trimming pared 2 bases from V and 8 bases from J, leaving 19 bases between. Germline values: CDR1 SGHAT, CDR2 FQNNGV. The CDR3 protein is CASSLYLSGRGDEQFF. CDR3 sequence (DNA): TGTGCCAGCAGCTTATATCTATCCGGGAGAGGCGATGAGCAGTTCTTC. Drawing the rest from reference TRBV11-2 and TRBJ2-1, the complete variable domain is EAGVAQSPRYKIIEKRQSVAFWCNPISGHATLYWYQQILGQGPKLLIQFQNNGVVDDSQLPKDRFSAERLKGVDSTLKIQPAKLEDSAVYLCASSLYLSGRGDEQFFGPGTRLTVL.